The sequence of this TCR beta chain was determined in a study of T cell responses to AZD1222 COVID-19 vaccine. This CDR3 region has 16 residues. V shed 0 bases and J shed 2 bases, with 11 bases lying between them. Per the germline V gene, CDR1 is MGHRA and CDR2 is YSYEKL. Assay used: immunoSEQ multiplex PCR; TCRdb lists only in-frame clones, some missing. Of approximately 100,000 clones listed, 80% to 90% are singletons. The rearrangement links TRBV4-1 to TRBJ2-1; D tentatively fits TRBD1 or TRBD2 (5 bases each). This TCR was recovered from an adult in good health. Specimen: peripheral blood, collected on day 0 of AZD1222 vaccination. The CDR3 is CASSQDGGTTYNEQFF. CDR3 sequence (DNA): TGCGCCAGCAGCCAAGATGGGGGAACCACCTACAATGAGCAGTTCTTC.